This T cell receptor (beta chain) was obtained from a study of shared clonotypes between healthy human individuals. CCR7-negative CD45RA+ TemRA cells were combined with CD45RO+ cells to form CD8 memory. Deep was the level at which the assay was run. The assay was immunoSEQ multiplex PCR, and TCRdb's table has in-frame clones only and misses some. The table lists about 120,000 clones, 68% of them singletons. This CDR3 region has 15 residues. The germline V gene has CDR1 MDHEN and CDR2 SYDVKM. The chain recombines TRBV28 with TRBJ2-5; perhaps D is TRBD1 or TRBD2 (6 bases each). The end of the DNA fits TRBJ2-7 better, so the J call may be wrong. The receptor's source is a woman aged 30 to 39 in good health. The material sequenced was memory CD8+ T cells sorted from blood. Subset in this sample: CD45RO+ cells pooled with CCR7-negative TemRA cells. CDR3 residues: CASKTVRRGAYEQYF. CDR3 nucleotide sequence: TGTGCCAGCAAGACCGTGCGGAGGGGGGCCTACGAGCAGTACTTC.